Sequencing of this TCR beta chain was carried out in a study of cytomegalovirus exposure and HLA in healthy donors. Overall study results and limits: A later analysis reportedly found fewer N-insertions in an Asian-associated ancestry cluster than the approximately 700-donor mean. At a 0.05 false discovery rate, a later analysis found 16,951 TCR beta sequences to be associated with HLA alleles. Diagnosis of cytomegalovirus status made by the classifier reportedly showed high specificity and sensitivity. When analyzed later, a missense DCLRE1C variant was found to be linked to TCR beta V- and J-gene trimming.

PCR used 60 Vbeta primers and 13 Jbeta primers. Method: immunoSEQ multiplex PCR; TCRdb's copy keeps in-frame clones and lacks some. The specimen's table records around 76,000 clones. From germline, CDR1 is GTSNPN and CDR2 SVGIG (reference sequence). The CDR3 consists of 14 residues. V lost 5 bases and J lost 4, with 17 bases in between. A word on this clone: What it binds is not known.

What was sequenced was PBMCs. V gene TRBV30 combines with J gene TRBJ1-1; possibly TRBD1 for D (5 bases). This TCR was recovered from a man in his forties or fifties in good health and CMV-seronegative. This CDR3 reads CAWDSSGGPTEAFF. DNA of the CDR3: TGTGCCTGGGACAGTTCGGGGGGACCCACTGAAGCTTTCTTT.